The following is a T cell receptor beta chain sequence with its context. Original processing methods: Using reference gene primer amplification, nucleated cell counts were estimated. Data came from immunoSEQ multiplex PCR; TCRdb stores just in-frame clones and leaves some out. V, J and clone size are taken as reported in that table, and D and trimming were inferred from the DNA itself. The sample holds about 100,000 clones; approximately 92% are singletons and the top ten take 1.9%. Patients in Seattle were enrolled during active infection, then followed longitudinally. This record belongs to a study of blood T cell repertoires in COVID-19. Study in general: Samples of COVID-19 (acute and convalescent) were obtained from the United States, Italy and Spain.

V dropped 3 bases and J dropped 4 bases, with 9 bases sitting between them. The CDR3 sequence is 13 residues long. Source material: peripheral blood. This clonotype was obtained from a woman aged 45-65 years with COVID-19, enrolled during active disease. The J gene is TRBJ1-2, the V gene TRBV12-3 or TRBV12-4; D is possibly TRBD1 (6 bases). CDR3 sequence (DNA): TGTGCCAGCAGTTTGGACAGTCCCTATGGCTACACCTTC. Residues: CASSLDSPYGYTF.